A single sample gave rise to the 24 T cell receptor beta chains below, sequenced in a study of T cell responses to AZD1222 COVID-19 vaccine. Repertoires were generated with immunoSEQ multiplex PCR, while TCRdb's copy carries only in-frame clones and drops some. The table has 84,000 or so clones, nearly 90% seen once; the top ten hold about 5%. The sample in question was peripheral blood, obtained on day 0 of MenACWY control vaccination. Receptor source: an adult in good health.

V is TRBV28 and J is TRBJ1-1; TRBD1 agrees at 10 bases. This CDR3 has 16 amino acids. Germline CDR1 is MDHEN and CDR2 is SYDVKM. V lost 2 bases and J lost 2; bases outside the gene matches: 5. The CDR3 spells CASSLTTGGGNTEAFF. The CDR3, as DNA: TGTGCCAGCAGTTTAACGACAGGGGGCGGCAACACTGAAGCTTTCTTT.

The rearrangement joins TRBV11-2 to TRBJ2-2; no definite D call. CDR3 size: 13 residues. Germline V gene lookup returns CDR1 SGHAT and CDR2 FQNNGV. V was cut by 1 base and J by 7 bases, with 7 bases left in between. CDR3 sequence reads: CASSLGFSGELFF. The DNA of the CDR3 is TGTGCCAGCAGCTTAGGATTCAGCGGGGAGCTGTTTTTT.

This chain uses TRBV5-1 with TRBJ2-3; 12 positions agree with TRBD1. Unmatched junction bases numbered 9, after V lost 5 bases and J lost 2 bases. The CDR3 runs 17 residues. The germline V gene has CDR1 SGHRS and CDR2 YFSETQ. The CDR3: CASSFGTGGADTDTQYF. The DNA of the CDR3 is TGCGCCAGCAGTTTTGGGACAGGGGGCGCGGACACAGATACGCAGTATTTT.

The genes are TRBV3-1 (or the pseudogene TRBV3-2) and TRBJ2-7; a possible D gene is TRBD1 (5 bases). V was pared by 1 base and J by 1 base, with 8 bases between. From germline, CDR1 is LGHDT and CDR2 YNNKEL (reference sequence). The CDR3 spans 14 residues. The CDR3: CASSQVDRSYEQYF. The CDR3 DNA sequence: TGTGCCAGCAGCCAAGTCGACAGATCCTACGAGCAGTACTTC.

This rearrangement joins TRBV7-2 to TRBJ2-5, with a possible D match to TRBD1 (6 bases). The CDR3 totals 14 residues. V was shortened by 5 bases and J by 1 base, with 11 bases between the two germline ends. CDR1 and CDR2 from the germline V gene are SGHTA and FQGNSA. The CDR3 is CASSHTGTQETQYF. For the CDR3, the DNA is TGTGCCAGCAGCCATACAGGGACCCAAGAGACCCAGTACTTC.

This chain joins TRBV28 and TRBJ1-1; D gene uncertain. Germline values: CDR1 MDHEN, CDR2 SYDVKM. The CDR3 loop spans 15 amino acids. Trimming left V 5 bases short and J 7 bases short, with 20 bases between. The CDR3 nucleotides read TGTGCCAGCAGTCCGCCCCCGAACTTAGGGTTTGAAGCTTTCTTT. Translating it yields CASSPPPNLGFEAFF.

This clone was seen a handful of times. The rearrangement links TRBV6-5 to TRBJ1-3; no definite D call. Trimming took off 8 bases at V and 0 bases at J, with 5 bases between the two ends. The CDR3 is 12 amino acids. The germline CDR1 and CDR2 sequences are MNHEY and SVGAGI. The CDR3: CASGVSGNTIYF. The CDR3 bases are TGTGCCAGCGGCGTCTCTGGAAACACCATATATTTT.

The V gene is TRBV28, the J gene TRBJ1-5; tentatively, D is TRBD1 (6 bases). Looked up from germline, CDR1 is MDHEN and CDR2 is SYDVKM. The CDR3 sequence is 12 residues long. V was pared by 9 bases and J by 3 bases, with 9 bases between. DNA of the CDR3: TGTGCCAGTACAGGGAACAATCAGCCCCAGCATTTT. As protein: CASTGNNQPQHF.

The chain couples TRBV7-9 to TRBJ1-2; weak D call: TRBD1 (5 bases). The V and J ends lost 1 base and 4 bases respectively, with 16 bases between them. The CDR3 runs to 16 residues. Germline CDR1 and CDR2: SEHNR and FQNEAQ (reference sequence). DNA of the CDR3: TGTGCCAGCAGCTTAGGTAACCCAGGGTCTACCTATGGCTACACCTTC. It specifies CASSLGNPGSTYGYTF.

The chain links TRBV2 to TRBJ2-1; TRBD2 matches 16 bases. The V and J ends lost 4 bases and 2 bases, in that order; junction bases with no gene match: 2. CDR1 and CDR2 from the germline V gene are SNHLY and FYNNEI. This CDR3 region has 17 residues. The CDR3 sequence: CASSAGTSGGAYNEQFF. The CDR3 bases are TGTGCCAGCAGTGCCGGGACTAGCGGGGGGGCCTACAATGAGCAGTTCTTC.

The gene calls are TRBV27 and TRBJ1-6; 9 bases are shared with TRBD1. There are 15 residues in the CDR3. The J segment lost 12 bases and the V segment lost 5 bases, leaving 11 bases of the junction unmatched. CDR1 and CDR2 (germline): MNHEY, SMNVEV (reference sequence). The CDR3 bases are TGTGCCAGCAGTCGTTGGGGGGACAGGGTGATACCCCTCCACTTT. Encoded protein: CASSRWGDRVIPLHF.

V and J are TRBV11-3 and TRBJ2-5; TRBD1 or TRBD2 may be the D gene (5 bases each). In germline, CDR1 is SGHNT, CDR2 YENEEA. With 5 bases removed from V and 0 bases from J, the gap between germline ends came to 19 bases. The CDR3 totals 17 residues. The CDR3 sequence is CASSPRDPPEHQETQYF. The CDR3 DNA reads TGTGCCAGCAGCCCTAGGGACCCCCCGGAGCACCAAGAGACCCAGTACTTC.

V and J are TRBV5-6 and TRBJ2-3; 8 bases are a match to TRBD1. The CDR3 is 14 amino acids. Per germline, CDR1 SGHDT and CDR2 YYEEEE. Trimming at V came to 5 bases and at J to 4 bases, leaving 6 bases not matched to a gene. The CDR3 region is CASRETGGSDTQYF. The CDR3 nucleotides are TGTGCCAGCAGGGAAACAGGGGGATCAGATACGCAGTATTTT. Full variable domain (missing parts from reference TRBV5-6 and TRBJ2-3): DAGVTQSPTHLIKTRGQQVTLRCSPKSGHDTVSWYQQALGQGPQFIFQYYEEEERQRGNFPDRFSGHQFPNYSSELNVNALLLGDSALYLCASRETGGSDTQYFGPGTRLTVL.

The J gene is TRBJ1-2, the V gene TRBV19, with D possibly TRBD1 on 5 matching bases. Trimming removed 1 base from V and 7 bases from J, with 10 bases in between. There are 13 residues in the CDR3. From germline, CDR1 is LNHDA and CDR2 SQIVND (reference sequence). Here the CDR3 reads CASSIVQGGGYTF. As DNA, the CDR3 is TGTGCCAGTAGTATAGTCCAGGGAGGTGGCTACACCTTC.

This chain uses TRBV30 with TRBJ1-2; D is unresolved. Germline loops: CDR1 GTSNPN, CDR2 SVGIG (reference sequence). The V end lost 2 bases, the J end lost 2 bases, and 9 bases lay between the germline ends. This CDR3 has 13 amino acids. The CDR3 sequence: CAWSNDGNYGYTF. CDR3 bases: TGTGCCTGGAGTAACGACGGGAACTATGGCTACACCTTC.

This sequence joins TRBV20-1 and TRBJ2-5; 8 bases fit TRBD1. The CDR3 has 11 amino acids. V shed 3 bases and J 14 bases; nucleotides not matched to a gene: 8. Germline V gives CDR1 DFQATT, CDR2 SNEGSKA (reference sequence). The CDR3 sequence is CSASDGDRFYF. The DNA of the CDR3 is TGCAGTGCTAGCGATGGGGACAGGTTTTACTTC.

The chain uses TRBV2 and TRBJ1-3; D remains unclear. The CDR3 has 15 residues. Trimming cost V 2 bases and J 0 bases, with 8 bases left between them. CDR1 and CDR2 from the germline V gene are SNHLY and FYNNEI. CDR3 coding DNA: TGTGCCAGCAGTGAAAACAGATACTCTGGAAACACCATATATTTT. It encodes CASSENRYSGNTIYF.

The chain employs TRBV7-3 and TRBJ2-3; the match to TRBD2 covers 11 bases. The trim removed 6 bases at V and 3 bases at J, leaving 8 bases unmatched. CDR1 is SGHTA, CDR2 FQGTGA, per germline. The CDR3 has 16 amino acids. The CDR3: CASRASGGPKTDTQYF. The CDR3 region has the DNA TGTGCCAGCAGGGCTAGCGGGGGGCCCAAGACAGATACGCAGTATTTT.

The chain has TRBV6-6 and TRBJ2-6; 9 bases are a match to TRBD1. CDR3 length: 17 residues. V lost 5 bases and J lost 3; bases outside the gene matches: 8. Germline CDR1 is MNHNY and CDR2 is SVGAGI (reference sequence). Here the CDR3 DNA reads TGTGCCAGCAGTCGTACTACAGGGGGCGGTGGGGCCAACGTCCTGACTTTC. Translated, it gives CASSRTTGGGGANVLTF.

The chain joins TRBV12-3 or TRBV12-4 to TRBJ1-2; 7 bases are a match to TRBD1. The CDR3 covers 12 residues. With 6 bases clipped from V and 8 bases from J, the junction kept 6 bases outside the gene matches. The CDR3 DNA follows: TGTGCCAGCAGAAGACAGGGAAGCGGCTACACCTTC. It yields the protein CASRRQGSGYTF.

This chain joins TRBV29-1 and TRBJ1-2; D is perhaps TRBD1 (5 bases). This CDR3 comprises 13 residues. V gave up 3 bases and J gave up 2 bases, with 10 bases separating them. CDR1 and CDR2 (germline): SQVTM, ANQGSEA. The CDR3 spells CSVDRGLNYGYTF. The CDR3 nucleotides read TGCAGCGTTGACCGGGGGTTGAACTATGGCTACACCTTC.

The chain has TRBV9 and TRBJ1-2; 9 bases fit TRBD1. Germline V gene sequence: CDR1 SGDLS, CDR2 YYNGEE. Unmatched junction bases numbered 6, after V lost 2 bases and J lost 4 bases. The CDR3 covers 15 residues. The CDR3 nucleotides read TGTGCCAGCAGCGTCACAGGGGGCGGTGGCTATGGCTACACCTTC. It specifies CASSVTGGGGYGYTF.

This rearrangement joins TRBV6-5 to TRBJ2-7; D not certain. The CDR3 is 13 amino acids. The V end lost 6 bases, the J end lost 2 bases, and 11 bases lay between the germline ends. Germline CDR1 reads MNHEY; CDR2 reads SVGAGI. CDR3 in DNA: TGTGCCAGCAGCACGGACGCCCCCTACGAGCAGTACTTC. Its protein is CASSTDAPYEQYF.

The CDR3 DNA is TGTGCCAGCAGCTCCGGGACCCTAAAGACCCAGTACTTC. It specifies CASSSGTLKTQYF. The rearrangement links TRBV7-3 to TRBJ2-5; D tentatively reads TRBD1 or TRBD2 (5 bases each). The V gene lost 4 bases and the J gene lost 6 bases, with 12 bases spanning the gap. The germline gives CDR1 SGHTA, CDR2 FQGTGA. The CDR3 extends over 13 amino acids.